Sequencing of this TCR beta chain was carried out in a study of blood T cell repertoires in COVID-19. Across the study: T cells, B-cell-depleted T cells, or PBMCs supplied cDNA or gDNA.

Germline V gene lookup returns CDR1 LNHNV and CDR2 YYDKDF (reference sequence). V was pared by 5 bases and J by 4 bases, with 17 bases between. The CDR3 is 15 residues long. Repertoires were generated with immunoSEQ multiplex PCR, while TCRdb's copy carries only in-frame clones and drops some. The table records roughly 100,000 clones, approximately 81% of them present only once. Sequenced sample: peripheral blood. The J gene is TRBJ1-1, the V gene TRBV15; weak D call: TRBD1 (5 bases). The receptor was isolated from a man at least 80 years old with acute or convalescent COVID-19. As DNA, the CDR3 is TGTGCCACCAGCGTTCGGGGGGGTTCGAGCACTGAAGCTTTCTTT. Protein: CATSVRGGSSTEAFF.